This entry features one T cell receptor beta chain sequence. Other DNA sequences in this specimen translate into the identical CDR3. The CDR3 length is 13 residues. Trimming removed 4 bases at V and 1 base at J, with 8 bases between. The germline V gene encodes CDR1 SGHRS and CDR2 YFSETQ. Generated by immunoSEQ multiplex PCR, the TCRdb table keeps only in-frame clones and is missing some. The table has more than 300,000 clones, 90% seen once. These data come from a study of blood T cell repertoires in COVID-19. The sequence came from a woman in her 30s who had been exposed to COVID-19. Sequences were obtained from PBMCs or T cells enriched from blood (not recorded which). The gene calls are TRBV5-1 and TRBJ1-1; no firm D call. The CDR3 nucleotides read TGCGCCAGCAGCCCGGGATCGAACACTGAAGCTTTCTTT. Residues: CASSPGSNTEAFF.